This T cell receptor (beta chain) is drawn from a study of CD8 T cells in ankylosing spondylitis. TCRdb reprocessed the 5' RACE reads via MiXCR and lists one record per CDR3 protein. The table lists about 400,000 distinct CDR3 sequences, 20% of them singletons, with around 12% in the top ten. Trimming took 1 base from V and 2 from J, leaving 9 bases between them. Germline lookup yields CDR1 DFQATT and CDR2 SNEGSKA (reference sequence). The CDR3 is 13 amino acids. In this sample, this clonotype turned up a few times. What it binds is not known. Study-wide results and limits: It was reported that disease-linked clones were significantly enriched in matched ankylosing spondylitis synovial fluid. It appeared that ankylosing spondylitis blood was characterized by a TCR beta motif of under ten highly homologous variants. Disease-linked clones displayed a CD8+ phenotype and appeared relatively rarely in peripheral blood.

The TCR originated in a male donor with ankylosing spondylitis or in good health (not recorded which). The material sequenced was blood, either unsorted or a sorted T cell fraction (not recorded which). The chain is built from TRBV20-1 and TRBJ2-7, with D tentatively TRBD2 (5 bases). The CDR3 protein is CSARARGAYEQYF. The CDR3 coding sequence is TGCAGTGCTAGAGCCCGGGGTGCCTACGAGCAGTACTTC.